The 5 T cell receptor beta chains below all came from one sample that was sequenced in a study of CD8+CD57+ T cells in acquired aplastic anemia. By flow cytometry, patients selected for sequencing had shown an expansion of CD8+CD57+ cells. Profiling that covered TCR beta VDJ and CDR3 relied on genomic DNA as its template. One entry per CDR3 protein, called by TCRdb with MiXCR from the reads. Counted here are some 160,000 distinct CDR3 sequences, over 40% occurring once; the ten biggest clones make up roughly 2.9%. Sequencing was carried out using sorted CD4+, CD8+, or CD8+CD57+ T cells (not recorded which) from PBMCs. These receptors all come from a human donor with aplastic anemia.

This clonotype came up a few times. The chain joins TRBV18 to TRBJ1-5, with TRBD1 identical over 7 bases. The CDR3 consists of 15 residues. Looked up from germline, CDR1 is KGHSH and CDR2 is LQKENI. Losses at the gene ends were 2 bases for V and 2 bases for J; bases not matched to a gene: 3. The CDR3, as DNA: TGTGCCAGCTCACCAAAGACAGGGCGCAATCAGCCCCAGCATTTT. As protein: CASSPKTGRNQPQHF.

This clonotype was observed at least ten times. The chain combines TRBV20-1 with TRBJ2-3; 12 nucleotides agree with TRBD2. Looked up from germline, CDR1 is DFQATT and CDR2 is SNEGSKA (reference sequence). Germline trimming cut 7 bases from V and 0 bases from J; bases unmatched to any gene: 5. This CDR3 region has 15 residues. CDR3 loop: CSVGLAGTSTDTQYF. The CDR3 region has the DNA TGCAGTGTTGGACTAGCGGGGACTAGCACAGATACGCAGTATTTT.

This clonotype was observed a few times. V and J are TRBV19 and TRBJ1-5; D not resolved. Germline loops: CDR1 LNHDA, CDR2 SQIVND (reference sequence). The CDR3 is 15 amino acids. The germline V and J ends were trimmed by 3 bases and 0 bases, with 9 bases remaining between them. DNA for the CDR3: TGTGCCAGTAGTATTTCAGACAATAGCAATCAGCCCCAGCATTTT. Translating gives CASSISDNSNQPQHF.

This clonotype was recorded at least ten times. The V call is TRBV5-1, the J call TRBJ1-1; 11 bases match TRBD1. J gave up 3 bases and V 0 bases, and 4 bases lay outside the gene matches. The CDR3 is made up of 16 amino acids. CDR1 and CDR2 (germline): SGHRS, YFSETQ. The CDR3 nucleotides are TGCGCCAGCAGCTTGGCTGGGACAGGGGGAGACACTGAAGCTTTCTTT. It is translated as CASSLAGTGGDTEAFF.

The chain recombines TRBV10-1 with TRBJ2-7; 10 positions match TRBD2. Unmatched junction bases numbered 9, after V lost 10 bases and J lost 6 bases. Germline values: CDR1 WNHNN, CDR2 SYGVQD (reference sequence). This CDR3 has 13 amino acids. CDR3 coding DNA: TGCGCCAACCGGACTAGCGGAGAGGGCGAGCAGTACTTC. It is translated as CANRTSGEGEQYF.